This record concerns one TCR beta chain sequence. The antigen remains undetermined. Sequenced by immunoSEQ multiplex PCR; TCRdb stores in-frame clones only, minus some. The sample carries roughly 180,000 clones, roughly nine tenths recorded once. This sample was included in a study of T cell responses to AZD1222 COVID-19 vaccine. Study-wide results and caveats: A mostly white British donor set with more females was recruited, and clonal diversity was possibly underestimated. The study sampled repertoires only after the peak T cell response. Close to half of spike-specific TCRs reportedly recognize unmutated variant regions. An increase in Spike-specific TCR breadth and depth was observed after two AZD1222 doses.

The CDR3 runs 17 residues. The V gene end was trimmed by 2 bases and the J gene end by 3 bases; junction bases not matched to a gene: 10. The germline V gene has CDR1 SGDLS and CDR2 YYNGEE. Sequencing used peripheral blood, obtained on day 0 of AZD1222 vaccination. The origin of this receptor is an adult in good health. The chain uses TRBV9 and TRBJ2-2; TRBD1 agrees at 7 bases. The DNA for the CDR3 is TGTGCCAGCAGCGTCCGCCTAGACAGGGCGGACACCGGGGAGCTGTTTTTT. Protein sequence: CASSVRLDRADTGELFF.